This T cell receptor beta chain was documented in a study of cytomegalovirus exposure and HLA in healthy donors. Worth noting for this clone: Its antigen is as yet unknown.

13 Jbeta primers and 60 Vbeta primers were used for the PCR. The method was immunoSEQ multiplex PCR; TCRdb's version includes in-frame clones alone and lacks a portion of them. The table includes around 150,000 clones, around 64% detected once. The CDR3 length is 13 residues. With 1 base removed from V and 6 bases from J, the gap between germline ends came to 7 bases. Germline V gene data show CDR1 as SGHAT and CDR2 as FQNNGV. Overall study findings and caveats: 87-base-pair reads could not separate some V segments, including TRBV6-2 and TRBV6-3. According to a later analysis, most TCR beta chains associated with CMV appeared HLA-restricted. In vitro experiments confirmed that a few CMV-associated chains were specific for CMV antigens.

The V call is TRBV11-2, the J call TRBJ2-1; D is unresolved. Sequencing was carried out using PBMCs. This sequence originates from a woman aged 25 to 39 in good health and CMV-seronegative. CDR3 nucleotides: TGTGCCAGCAGCTTAGTTCCCTCCAATGAGCAGTTCTTC. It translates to CASSLVPSNEQFF.